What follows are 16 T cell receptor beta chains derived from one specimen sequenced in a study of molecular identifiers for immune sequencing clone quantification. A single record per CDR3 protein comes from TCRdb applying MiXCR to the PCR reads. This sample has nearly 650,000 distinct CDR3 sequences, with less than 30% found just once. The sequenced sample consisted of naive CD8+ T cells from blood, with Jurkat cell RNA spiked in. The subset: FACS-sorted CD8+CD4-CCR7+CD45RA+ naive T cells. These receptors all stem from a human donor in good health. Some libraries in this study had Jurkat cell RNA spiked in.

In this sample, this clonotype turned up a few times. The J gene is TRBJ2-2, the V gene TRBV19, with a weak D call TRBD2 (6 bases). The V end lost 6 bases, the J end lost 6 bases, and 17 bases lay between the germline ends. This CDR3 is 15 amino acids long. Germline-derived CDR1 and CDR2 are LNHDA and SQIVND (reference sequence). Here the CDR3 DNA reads TGTGCCAGTAGGGTAGCGGATTACACACCCGGGGAGCTGTTTTTT. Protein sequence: CASRVADYTPGELFF.

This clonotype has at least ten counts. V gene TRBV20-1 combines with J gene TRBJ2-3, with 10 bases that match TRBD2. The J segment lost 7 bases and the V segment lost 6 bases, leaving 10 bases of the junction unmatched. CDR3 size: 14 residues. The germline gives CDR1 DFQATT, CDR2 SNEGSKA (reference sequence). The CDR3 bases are TGCAGTGCCTGGAGCGGGAGGGGATTTTATACGCAGTATTTT. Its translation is CSAWSGRGFYTQYF.

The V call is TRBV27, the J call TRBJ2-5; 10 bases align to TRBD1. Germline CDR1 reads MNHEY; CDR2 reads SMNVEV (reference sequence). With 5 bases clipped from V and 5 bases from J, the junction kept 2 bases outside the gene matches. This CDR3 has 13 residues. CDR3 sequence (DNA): TGTGCCAGCAGTCCGGACAGGGGGGAGACCCAGTACTTC. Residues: CASSPDRGETQYF.

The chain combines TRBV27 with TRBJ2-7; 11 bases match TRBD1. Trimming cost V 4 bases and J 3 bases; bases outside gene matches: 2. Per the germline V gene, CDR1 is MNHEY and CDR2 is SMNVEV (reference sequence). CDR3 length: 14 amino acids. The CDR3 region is CASSWTGGFYEQYF. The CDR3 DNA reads TGTGCCAGCAGTTGGACAGGGGGCTTCTACGAGCAGTACTTC.

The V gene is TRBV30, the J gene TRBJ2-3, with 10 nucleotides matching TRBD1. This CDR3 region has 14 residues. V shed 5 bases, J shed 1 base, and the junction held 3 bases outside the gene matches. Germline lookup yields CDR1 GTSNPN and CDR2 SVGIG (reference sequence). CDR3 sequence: CAWAGTGGTDTQYF. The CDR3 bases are TGTGCCTGGGCCGGGACAGGGGGCACAGATACGCAGTATTTT.

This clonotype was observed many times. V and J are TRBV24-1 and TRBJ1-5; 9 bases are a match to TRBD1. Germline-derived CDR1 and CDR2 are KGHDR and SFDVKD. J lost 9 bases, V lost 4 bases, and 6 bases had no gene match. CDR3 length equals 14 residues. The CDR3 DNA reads TGTGCCACCAGTGAACGGGACAGGGAAGGGCCCCAGCATTTT. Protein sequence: CATSERDREGPQHF.

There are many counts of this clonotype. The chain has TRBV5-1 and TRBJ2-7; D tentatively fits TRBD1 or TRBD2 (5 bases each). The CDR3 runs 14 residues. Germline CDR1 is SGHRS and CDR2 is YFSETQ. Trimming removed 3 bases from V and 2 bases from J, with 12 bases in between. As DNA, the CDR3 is TGCGCCAGCAGCTATGGGGACCGAGCCTACGAGCAGTACTTC. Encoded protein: CASSYGDRAYEQYF. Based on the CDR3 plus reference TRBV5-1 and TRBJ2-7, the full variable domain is KAGVTQTPRYLIKTRGQQVTLSCSPISGHRSVSWYQQTPGQGLQFLFEYFSETQRNKGNFPGRFSGRQFSNSRSEMNVSTLELGDSALYLCASSYGDRAYEQYFGPGTRLTVT.

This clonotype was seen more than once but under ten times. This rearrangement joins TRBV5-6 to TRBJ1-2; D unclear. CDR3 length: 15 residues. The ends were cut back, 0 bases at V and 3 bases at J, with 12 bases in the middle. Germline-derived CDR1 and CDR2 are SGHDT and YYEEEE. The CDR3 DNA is TGTGCCAGCAGCTTGGTTGCAGCCCTAGACTATGGCTACACCTTC. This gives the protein CASSLVAALDYGYTF.

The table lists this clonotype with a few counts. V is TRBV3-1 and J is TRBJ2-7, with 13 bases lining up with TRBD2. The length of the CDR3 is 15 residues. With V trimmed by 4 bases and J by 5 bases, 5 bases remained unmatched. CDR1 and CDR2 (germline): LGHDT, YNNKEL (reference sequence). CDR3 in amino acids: CASSPTSGRTHEQYF. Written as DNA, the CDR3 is TGTGCCAGCAGCCCGACTAGCGGGAGGACCCACGAGCAGTACTTC.

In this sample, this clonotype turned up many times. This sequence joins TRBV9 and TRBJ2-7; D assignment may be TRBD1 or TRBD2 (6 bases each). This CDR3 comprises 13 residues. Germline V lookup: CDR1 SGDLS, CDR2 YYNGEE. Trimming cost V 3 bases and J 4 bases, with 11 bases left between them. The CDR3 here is CASSAGAGYEQYF. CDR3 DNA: TGTGCCAGCAGCGCGGGGGCAGGGTACGAGCAGTACTTC.

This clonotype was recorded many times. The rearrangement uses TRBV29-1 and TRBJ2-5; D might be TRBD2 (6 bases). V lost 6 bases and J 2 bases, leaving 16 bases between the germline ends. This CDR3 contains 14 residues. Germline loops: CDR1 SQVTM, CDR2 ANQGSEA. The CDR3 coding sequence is TGCAGCGTCTCAGTCTCTGGGGGGCAAGAGACCCAGTACTTC. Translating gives CSVSVSGGQETQYF.

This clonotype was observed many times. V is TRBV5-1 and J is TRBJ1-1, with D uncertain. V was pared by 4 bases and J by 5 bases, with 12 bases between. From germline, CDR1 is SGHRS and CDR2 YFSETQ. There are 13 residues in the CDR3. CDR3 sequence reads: CASSHLPETEAFF. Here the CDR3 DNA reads TGCGCCAGCAGCCATCTCCCGGAGACTGAAGCTTTCTTT.

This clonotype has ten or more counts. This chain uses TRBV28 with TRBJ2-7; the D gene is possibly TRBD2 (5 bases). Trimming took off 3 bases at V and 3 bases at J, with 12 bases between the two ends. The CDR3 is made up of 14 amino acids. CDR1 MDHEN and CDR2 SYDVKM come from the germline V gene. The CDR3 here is CASSLSVGLYEQYF. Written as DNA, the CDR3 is TGTGCCAGCAGTTTGTCCGTCGGACTCTACGAGCAGTACTTC.

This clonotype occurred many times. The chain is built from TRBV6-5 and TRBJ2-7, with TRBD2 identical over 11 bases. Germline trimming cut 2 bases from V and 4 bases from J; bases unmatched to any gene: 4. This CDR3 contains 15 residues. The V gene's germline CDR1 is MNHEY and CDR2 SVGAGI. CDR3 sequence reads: CASSYGASGGYEQYF. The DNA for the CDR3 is TGTGCCAGCAGTTACGGGGCTAGCGGGGGGTACGAGCAGTACTTC.

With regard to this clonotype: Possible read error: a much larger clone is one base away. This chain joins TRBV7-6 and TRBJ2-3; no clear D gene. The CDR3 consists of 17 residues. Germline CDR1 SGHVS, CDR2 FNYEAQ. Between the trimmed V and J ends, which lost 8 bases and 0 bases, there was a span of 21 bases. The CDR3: CASQDGARGRSTDTQYF. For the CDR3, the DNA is TGTGCCAGCCAGGATGGAGCGAGAGGCCGGAGCACAGATACGCAGTATTTT.

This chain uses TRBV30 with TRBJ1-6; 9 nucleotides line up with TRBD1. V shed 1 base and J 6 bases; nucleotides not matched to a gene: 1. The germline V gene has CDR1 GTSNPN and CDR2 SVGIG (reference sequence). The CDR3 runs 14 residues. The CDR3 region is CAWSEGQGNSPLHF. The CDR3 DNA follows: TGTGCCTGGAGTGAGGGACAGGGTAATTCACCCCTCCACTTT.